This T cell receptor (beta chain) derives from a study of cytomegalovirus exposure and HLA in healthy donors. PCR involved 60 Vbeta and 13 Jbeta primers. The assay was immunoSEQ multiplex PCR, and TCRdb's table has in-frame clones only and misses some. The sample table includes 45,000 to 60,000 clones. The CDR3 is made up of 15 amino acids. Trimming took off 6 bases at V and 4 bases at J, with 13 bases between the two ends. Germline loops: CDR1 MNHNY, CDR2 SVGAGI (reference sequence). This receptor was identified in a woman in her thirties or forties in good health and CMV-seronegative. The sample taken for sequencing was PBMCs. This chain joins TRBV6-6 and TRBJ2-6, with D unclear. The chain's CDR3 is CASSSPTGGANVLTF. In DNA, the CDR3 is TGTGCCAGCAGCTCGCCGACTGGAGGGGCCAACGTCCTGACTTTC.